The 13 T cell receptor beta chains below come from one sample, sequenced in a study of shared clonotypes between healthy human individuals. Libraries were prepared by immunoSEQ multiplex PCR; TCRdb keeps only in-frame clonotypes and omits some of them. This sample has under 200,000 clones; over 85% occur once, and the top ten carry roughly 0.07%. Sequenced sample: naive CD4+ T cells sorted from blood. The subset denotes: CD45RA+ positively selected. These receptors all come from a woman younger than 45 in good health.

V gene TRBV5-1 combines with J gene TRBJ2-5; D may correspond to TRBD1 or TRBD2 (6 bases each). Germline CDR1 is SGHRS and CDR2 is YFSETQ. The CDR3 runs to 15 residues. The ends were cut back, 4 bases at V and 5 bases at J, with 18 bases in the middle. The DNA for the CDR3 is TGCGCCAGCAGCCCCACCCCCGGGGGCTCGGAGACCCAGTACTTC. Its translation: CASSPTPGGSETQYF.

The rearrangement uses TRBV5-4 and TRBJ1-2; no definite D call. Per the germline V gene, CDR1 is SGHNT and CDR2 is YYREEE (reference sequence). V was pared by 1 base and J by 4 bases, with 8 bases between. The CDR3 has 13 amino acids. The CDR3: CASSLFSGYGYTF. In DNA form, the CDR3 reads TGTGCCAGCAGCTTGTTTTCGGGCTATGGCTACACCTTC.

The genes are TRBV30 and TRBJ2-3; D is undetermined. Deletions cut 2 bases from V and 4 bases from J, with 4 bases between. CDR1 GTSNPN and CDR2 SVGIG come from the germline V gene (reference sequence). The CDR3 consists of 11 residues. In DNA form, the CDR3 reads TGTGCCTGGAGTTCGGCAGATACGCAGTATTTT. It is translated as CAWSSADTQYF.

The chain has TRBV4-2 and TRBJ2-6, with D possibly matching TRBD2 (5 bases). The germline V gene encodes CDR1 LGHNA and CDR2 YNFKEQ. V lost 4 bases to trimming and J lost 0 bases, with 16 bases between them. This CDR3 has 18 amino acids. For the CDR3, the DNA is TGTGCCAGCAGCCGGAGGACGGCCCTCAGCTCTGGGGCCAACGTCCTGACTTTC. Protein sequence: CASSRRTALSSGANVLTF.

The V and J genes are TRBV19 and TRBJ1-1, with TRBD1 as a possible D gene (5 bases). The CDR3 consists of 13 residues. Germline V gives CDR1 LNHDA, CDR2 SQIVND (reference sequence). Trimming stripped 5 bases from V and 2 bases from J, with 9 bases between. CDR3 DNA: TGTGCCAGTAGTGGGGCGATTAACACTGAAGCTTTCTTT. Translation gives CASSGAINTEAFF.

Points on this clone: One end of the junction does not line up with germline, which may come from a read error. V is TRBV18 and J is TRBJ1-2; no reliable D call. This CDR3 region has 12 residues. Germline values: CDR1 KGHSH, CDR2 LQKENI. CDR3 amino acids: CANSPPSGGYTF. The CDR3 DNA sequence: TGTGCCAACTCACCACCGTCCGGTGGCTACACCTTC.

V and J are TRBV15 and TRBJ2-1; D is ambiguous. Trimming shortened V by 0 bases and J by 4 bases, and 10 bases separated the two germline ends. The CDR3 sequence is 15 residues long. Germline lookup yields CDR1 LNHNV and CDR2 YYDKDF (reference sequence). The DNA of the CDR3 is TGTGCCACCAGCAGAGATCCGGCTAATTACAATGAGCAGTTCTTC. It encodes CATSRDPANYNEQFF.

This clone has a single count. The chain employs TRBV15 and TRBJ1-5; D is unresolved. Germline loops: CDR1 LNHNV, CDR2 YYDKDF (reference sequence). Deletions cut 5 bases from V and 5 bases from J, with 13 bases between. CDR3 length equals 14 residues. CDR3 sequence reads: CATSGSHTHQPQHF. Here the CDR3 DNA reads TGTGCCACCAGCGGCTCCCACACACATCAGCCCCAGCATTTT. Supplemented by reference TRBV15 and TRBJ1-5, the full variable domain reads DAMVIQNPRYQVTQFGKPVTLSCSQTLNHNVMYWYQQKSSQAPKLLFHYYDKDFNNEADTPDNFQSRRPNTSFCFLDIRSPGLGDTAMYLCATSGSHTHQPQHFGDGTRLSIL.

This clone was detected only once. The chain recombines TRBV19 with TRBJ1-2; D is undetermined. The germline CDR1 and CDR2 sequences are LNHDA and SQIVND (reference sequence). Trimming removed 3 bases from V and 2 bases from J, with 7 bases in between. This CDR3 contains 13 residues. The CDR3 protein is CASSIQQNYGYTF. CDR3 nucleotide sequence: TGTGCCAGTAGTATCCAACAGAACTATGGCTACACCTTC.

This clone was seen just once. This rearrangement joins TRBV20-1 to TRBJ2-7, with no clear D. Per germline, CDR1 DFQATT and CDR2 SNEGSKA (reference sequence). V lost 4 bases to trimming and J lost 4 bases, with 8 bases between them. The CDR3 length is 11 residues. The CDR3 protein is CSAIGRYEQYF. DNA for the CDR3: TGCAGTGCTATCGGAAGGTACGAGCAGTACTTC.

CDR3 sequence reads: CSVGSRGDQPQHF. The DNA of the CDR3 is TGCAGCGTTGGTAGCCGAGGGGATCAGCCCCAGCATTTT. The chain has TRBV29-1 and TRBJ1-5; D is perhaps TRBD1 (5 bases). Germline CDR1 and CDR2: SQVTM and ANQGSEA. V lost 4 bases, J lost 5 bases, and 12 bases lay in between. CDR3 length equals 13 residues.

The chain couples TRBV6-1 to TRBJ2-3; 7 nucleotides agree with TRBD1. The CDR3 spans 14 residues. J was trimmed by 1 base and V by 6 bases; bases with no gene match: 4. The germline V gene encodes CDR1 MNHNS and CDR2 SASEGT. CDR3 protein: CASRGQLGTDTQYF. The CDR3 DNA follows: TGTGCCAGCAGGGGACAGTTGGGCACAGATACGCAGTATTTT.

This chain uses TRBV5-1 with TRBJ1-3, with TRBD1 as a possible D gene (6 bases). CDR1 SGHRS and CDR2 YFSETQ come from the germline V gene. This CDR3 region has 16 residues. V was cut by 4 bases and J by 4 bases, with 18 bases left in between. CDR3 nucleotide sequence: TGCGCCAGCAGCACCCTGTCCAGGGGCGACGGAAACACCATATATTTT. This sequence encodes CASSTLSRGDGNTIYF.